One sample yielded the 10 T cell receptor beta chains listed below, sequenced in a study of blood T cell repertoires in COVID-19 (dated by TCRdb to the early 2020s). To prepare the library, the immunoSEQ multiplex PCR assay was applied. TCRdb obtained this table from immuneACCESS and retained in-frame rearrangements with V and J assigned. These tables miss some clones; where compared with another copy, unresolved V genes account for less than half of the shortfall, and the remainder is unexplained. The sample table records tens of thousands of clones; roughly 84% of these occur just once. Roughly 50% of the sample is taken by the ten largest. Source material: peripheral blood. These receptors were obtained from a man in his 70s with acute or convalescent COVID-19.

This clone has only one observation. The rearrangement links TRBV5-1 to TRBJ1-1, with 9 bases lining up with TRBD1. Per germline, CDR1 SGHRS and CDR2 YFSETQ. The CDR3 has 14 residues. Losses at the gene ends were 5 bases for V and 5 bases for J; bases not matched to a gene: 7. CDR3 sequence reads: CASREQGAGTEAFF. The CDR3 DNA is TGCGCCAGCAGGGAACAGGGGGCCGGGACTGAAGCTTTCTTT. Full variable domain (rest looked up from reference TRBV5-1 and TRBJ1-1): KAGVTQTPRYLIKTRGQQVTLSCSPISGHRSVSWYQQTPGQGLQFLFEYFSETQRNKGNFPGRFSGRQFSNSRSEMNVSTLELGDSALYLCASREQGAGTEAFFGQGTRLTVV.

The rearrangement links TRBV10-3 to TRBJ2-2; the D gene is possibly TRBD2 (5 bases). The length of the CDR3 is 15 residues. V lost 2 bases to trimming and J lost 4 bases, with 11 bases between them. Germline-derived CDR1 and CDR2 are ENHRY and SYGVKD. The CDR3 nucleotides read TGTGCCATCAGTGAGGGCTCGGACTTCACCGGGGAGCTGTTTTTT. This translates into CAISEGSDFTGELFF.

The J gene is TRBJ2-5, the V gene TRBV4-3; D might be TRBD2 (5 bases). V gave up 2 bases and J gave up 7 bases, with 17 bases separating them. Germline CDR1 LGHNA, CDR2 YSLEER. The CDR3 is 15 amino acids. CDR3 amino acids: CASSQRRQAEGTQYF. CDR3 bases: TGCGCCAGCAGCCAAAGGAGGCAGGCCGAAGGGACCCAGTACTTC.

This sequence joins TRBV7-6 and TRBJ2-1; TRBD1 aligns across 8 bases. The germline V gene encodes CDR1 SGHVS and CDR2 FNYEAQ. The CDR3 covers 15 residues. V shed 5 bases and J 4 bases; nucleotides not matched to a gene: 7. The CDR3 sequence: CASSVDRDRYNEQFF. In DNA form, the CDR3 reads TGTGCCAGCAGCGTGGACCGGGACAGGTACAATGAGCAGTTCTTC.

This chain links TRBV12-3 or TRBV12-4 with TRBJ1-1; possibly TRBD1 for D (5 bases). CDR3 length: 11 amino acids. Trimming shortened V by 6 bases and J by 10 bases, and 12 bases separated the two germline ends. Here the CDR3 DNA reads TGTGCCAGCAGCAAGGGGCCTACAGCTTTCTTT. Amino acid sequence: CASSKGPTAFF.

The chain joins TRBV4-3 to TRBJ1-2; 10 bases are shared with TRBD1. Germline V gives CDR1 LGHNA, CDR2 YSLEER. This CDR3 region has 14 residues. The V and J ends lost 1 base and 8 bases, in that order; junction bases with no gene match: 4. The CDR3 nucleotides are TGCGCCAGCAGCCAAGCGGGACAGGGGAGAGGCTACACCTTC. Encoded protein: CASSQAGQGRGYTF.

V gene TRBV24-1 combines with J gene TRBJ1-3, with TRBD1 matching 7 bases. After removal of 2 bases from V and 0 bases from J, the junction contained 0 bases not matched to a gene. The V gene's germline CDR1 is KGHDR and CDR2 SFDVKD. CDR3 length equals 15 residues. Here the CDR3 DNA reads TGTGCCACCAGTGATTGGGACAGCTCTGGAAACACCATATATTTT. Residues: CATSDWDSSGNTIYF.

This chain joins TRBV6-5 and TRBJ2-7; D is undetermined. Trimming left V 2 bases short and J 3 bases short, with 8 bases between. The germline V gene has CDR1 MNHEY and CDR2 SVGAGI. The CDR3 sequence is 13 residues long. The CDR3 protein is CASSYGTVYEQYF. The CDR3 DNA sequence: TGTGCCAGCAGTTACGGCACAGTCTACGAGCAGTACTTC.

The J gene is TRBJ1-2, the V gene TRBV28; D is uncertain. The V and J ends lost 3 bases and 5 bases respectively, with 13 bases between them. The CDR3 contains 14 residues. Germline V gene data show CDR1 as MDHEN and CDR2 as SYDVKM. CDR3 nucleotides: TGTGCCAGCAGTTTCGACGGGGATCTATATGGCTACACCTTC. Protein sequence: CASSFDGDLYGYTF.

The chain combines TRBV7-8 with TRBJ2-1, with a possible D match to TRBD2 (7 bases). The ends were cut back, 5 bases at V and 8 bases at J, with 19 bases in the middle. The CDR3 has 15 amino acids. Germline V gene lookup returns CDR1 SGHVS and CDR2 FQNEAQ. The chain's CDR3 is CASSPRGAPSDEQFF. In nucleotides, the CDR3 is TGTGCCAGCAGCCCCCGGGGGGCCCCTTCGGATGAGCAGTTCTTC. Complete variable domain (other parts from reference TRBV7-8 and TRBJ2-1): GAGVSQSPRYKVAKRGQDVALRCDPISGHVSLFWYQQALGQGPEFLTYFQNEAQLDKSGLPSDRFFAERPEGSVSTLKIQRTQQEDSAVYLCASSPRGAPSDEQFFGPGTRLTVL.